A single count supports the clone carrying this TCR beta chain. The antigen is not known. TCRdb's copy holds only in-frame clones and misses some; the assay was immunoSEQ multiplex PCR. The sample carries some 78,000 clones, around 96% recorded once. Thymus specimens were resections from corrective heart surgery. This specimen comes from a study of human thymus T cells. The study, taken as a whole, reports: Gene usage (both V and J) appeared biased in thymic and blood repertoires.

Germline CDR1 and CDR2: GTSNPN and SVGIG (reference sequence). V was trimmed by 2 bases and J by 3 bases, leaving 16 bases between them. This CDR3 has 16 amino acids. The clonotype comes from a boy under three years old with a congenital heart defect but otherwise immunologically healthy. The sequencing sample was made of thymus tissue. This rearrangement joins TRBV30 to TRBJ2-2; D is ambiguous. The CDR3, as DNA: TGTGCCTGGAGTCCTCAGCCCTACGAGGACACCGGGGAGCTGTTTTTT. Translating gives CAWSPQPYEDTGELFF.